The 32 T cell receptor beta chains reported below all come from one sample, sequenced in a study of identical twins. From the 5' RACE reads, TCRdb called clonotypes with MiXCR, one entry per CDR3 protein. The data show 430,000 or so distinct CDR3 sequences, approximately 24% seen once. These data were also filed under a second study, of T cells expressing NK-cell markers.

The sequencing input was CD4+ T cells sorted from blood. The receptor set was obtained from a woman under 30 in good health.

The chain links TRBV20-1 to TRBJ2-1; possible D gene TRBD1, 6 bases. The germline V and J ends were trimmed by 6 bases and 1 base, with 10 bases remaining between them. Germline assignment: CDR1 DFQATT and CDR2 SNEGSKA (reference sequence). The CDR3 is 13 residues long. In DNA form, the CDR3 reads TGCAGTGCAAGGGGGAGATCCTACAATGAGCAGTTCTTC. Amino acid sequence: CSARGRSYNEQFF.

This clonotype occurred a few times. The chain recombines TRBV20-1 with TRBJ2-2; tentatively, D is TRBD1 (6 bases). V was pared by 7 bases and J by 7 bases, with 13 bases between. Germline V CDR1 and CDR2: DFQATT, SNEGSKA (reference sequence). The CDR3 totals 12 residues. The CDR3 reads CSGHRAGGELFF. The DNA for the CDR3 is TGCAGTGGGCACAGGGCTGGCGGGGAGCTGTTTTTT.

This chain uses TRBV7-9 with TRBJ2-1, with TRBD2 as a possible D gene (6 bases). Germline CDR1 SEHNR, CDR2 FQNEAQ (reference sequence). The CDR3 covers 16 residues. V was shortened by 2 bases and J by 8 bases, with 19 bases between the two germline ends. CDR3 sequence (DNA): TGTGCCAGCAGCTTATATTTGACGGGGGAATCGGATGAGCAGTTCTTC. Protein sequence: CASSLYLTGESDEQFF. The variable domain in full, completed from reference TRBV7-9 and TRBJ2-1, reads DTGVSQNPRHKITKRGQNVTFRCDPISEHNRLYWYRQTLGQGPEFLTYFQNEAQLEKSRLLSDRFSAERPKGSFSTLEIQRTEQGDSAMYLCASSLYLTGESDEQFFGPGTRLTVL.

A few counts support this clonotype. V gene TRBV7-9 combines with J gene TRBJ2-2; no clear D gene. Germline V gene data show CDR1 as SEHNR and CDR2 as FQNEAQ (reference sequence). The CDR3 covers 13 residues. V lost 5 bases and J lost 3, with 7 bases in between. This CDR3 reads CASSASYTGELFF. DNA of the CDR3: TGTGCCAGCAGCGCATCCTACACCGGGGAGCTGTTTTTT. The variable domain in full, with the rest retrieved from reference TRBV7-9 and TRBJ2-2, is DTGVSQNPRHKITKRGQNVTFRCDPISEHNRLYWYRQTLGQGPEFLTYFQNEAQLEKSRLLSDRFSAERPKGSFSTLEIQRTEQGDSAMYLCASSASYTGELFFGEGSRLTVL.

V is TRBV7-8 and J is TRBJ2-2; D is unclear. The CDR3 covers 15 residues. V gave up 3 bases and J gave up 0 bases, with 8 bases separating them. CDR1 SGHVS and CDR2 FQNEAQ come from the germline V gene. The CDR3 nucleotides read TGTGCCAGCAGCTTCAAAAGGACGAACACCGGGGAGCTGTTTTTT. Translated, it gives CASSFKRTNTGELFF.

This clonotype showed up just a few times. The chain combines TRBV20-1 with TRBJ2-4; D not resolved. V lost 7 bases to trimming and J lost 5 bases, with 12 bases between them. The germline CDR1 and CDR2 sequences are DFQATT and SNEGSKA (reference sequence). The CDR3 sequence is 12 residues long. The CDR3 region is CSGRSTQNIQYF. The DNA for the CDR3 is TGCAGTGGAAGGTCTACCCAAAACATTCAGTACTTC.

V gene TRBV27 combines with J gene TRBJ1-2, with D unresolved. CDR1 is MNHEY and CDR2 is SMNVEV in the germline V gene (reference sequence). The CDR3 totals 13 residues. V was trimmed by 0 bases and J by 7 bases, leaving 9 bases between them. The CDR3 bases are TGTGCCAGCAGTTTATCTCCCCGGGTTGGCTACACCTTC. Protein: CASSLSPRVGYTF.

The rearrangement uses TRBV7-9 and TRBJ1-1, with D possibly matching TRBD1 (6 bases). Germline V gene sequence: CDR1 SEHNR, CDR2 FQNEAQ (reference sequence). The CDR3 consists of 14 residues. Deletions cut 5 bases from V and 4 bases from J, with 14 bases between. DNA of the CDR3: TGTGCCAGCAGCCGAGGGGGGGGAATCACTGAAGCTTTCTTT. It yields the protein CASSRGGGITEAFF.

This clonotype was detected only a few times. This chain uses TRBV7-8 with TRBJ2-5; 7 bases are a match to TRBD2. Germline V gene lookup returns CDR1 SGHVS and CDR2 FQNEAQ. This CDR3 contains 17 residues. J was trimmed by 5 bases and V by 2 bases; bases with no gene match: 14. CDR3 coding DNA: TGTGCCAGCAGCTTATGGGTCCCAACGGGGGGTGGTGAGACCCAGTACTTC. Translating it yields CASSLWVPTGGGETQYF.

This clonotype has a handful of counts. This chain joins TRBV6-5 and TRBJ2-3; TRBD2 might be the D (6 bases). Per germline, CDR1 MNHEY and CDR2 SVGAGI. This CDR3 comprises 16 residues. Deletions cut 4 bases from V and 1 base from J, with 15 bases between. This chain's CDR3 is CASSWDSSRGTDTQYF. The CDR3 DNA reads TGTGCCAGCAGTTGGGACTCTTCCCGTGGCACAGATACGCAGTATTTT.

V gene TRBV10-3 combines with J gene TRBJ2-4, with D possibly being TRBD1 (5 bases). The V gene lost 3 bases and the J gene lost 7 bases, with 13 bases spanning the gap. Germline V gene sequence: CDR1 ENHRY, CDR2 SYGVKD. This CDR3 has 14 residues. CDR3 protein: CAISEGARVNIQYF. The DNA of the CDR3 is TGTGCCATCAGTGAAGGGGCCCGGGTGAACATTCAGTACTTC.

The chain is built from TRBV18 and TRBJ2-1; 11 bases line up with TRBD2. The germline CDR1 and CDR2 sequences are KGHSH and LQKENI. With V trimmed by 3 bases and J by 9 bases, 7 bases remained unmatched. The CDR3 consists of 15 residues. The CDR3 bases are TGTGCCAGCTCACCGTTAGCGGGGGGGCAACTTGAGCAGTTCTTC. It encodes CASSPLAGGQLEQFF. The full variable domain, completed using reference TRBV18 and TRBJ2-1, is NAGVMQNPRHLVRRRGQEARLRCSPMKGHSHVYWYRQLPEEGLKFMVYLQKENIIDESGMPKERFSAEFPKEGPSILRIQQVVRGDSAAYFCASSPLAGGQLEQFFGPGTRLTVL.

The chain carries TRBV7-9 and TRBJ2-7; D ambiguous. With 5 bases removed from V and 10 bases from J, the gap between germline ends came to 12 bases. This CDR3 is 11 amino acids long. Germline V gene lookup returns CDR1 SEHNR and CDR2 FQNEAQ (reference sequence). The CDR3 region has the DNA TGTGCCAGCAGCCTTCTTGGGCCTCAGTACTTC. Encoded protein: CASSLLGPQYF.

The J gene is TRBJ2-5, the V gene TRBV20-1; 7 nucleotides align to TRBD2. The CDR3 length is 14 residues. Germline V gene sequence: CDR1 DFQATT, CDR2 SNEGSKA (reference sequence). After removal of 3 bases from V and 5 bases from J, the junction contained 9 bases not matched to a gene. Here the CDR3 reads CSASGLAVLETQYF. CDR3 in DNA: TGCAGTGCTAGTGGGCTAGCGGTCTTGGAGACCCAGTACTTC.

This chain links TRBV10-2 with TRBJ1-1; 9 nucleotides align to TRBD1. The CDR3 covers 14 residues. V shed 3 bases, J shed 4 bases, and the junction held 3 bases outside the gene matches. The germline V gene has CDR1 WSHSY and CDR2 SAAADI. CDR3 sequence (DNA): TGCGCCAGCAGTGACCCGACAGGGGGCACTGAAGCTTTCTTT. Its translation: CASSDPTGGTEAFF.

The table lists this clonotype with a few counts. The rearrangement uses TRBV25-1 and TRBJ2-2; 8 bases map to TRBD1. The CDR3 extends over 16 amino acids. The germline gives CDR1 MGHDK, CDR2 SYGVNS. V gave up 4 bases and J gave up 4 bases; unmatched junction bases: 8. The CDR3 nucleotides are TGTGCCAGCAGTGCCCCGGGACAGGTTCTCACCGGGGAGCTGTTTTTT. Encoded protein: CASSAPGQVLTGELFF.

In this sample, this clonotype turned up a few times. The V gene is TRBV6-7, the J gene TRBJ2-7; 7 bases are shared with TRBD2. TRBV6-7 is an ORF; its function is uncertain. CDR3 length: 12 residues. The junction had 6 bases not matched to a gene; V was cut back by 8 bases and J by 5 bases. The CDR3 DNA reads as TGTGCCAGCCCGGGGGGAGACAACGAGCAGTACTTC. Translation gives CASPGGDNEQYF.

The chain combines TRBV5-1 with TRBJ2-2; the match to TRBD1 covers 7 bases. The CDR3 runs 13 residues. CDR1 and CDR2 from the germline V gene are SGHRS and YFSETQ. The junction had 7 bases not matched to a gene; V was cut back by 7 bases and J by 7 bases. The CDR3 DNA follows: TGCGCCAGCGCGGCAGGGGGATTCGGGGAGCTGTTTTTT. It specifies CASAAGGFGELFF. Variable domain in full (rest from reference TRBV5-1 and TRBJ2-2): KAGVTQTPRYLIKTRGQQVTLSCSPISGHRSVSWYQQTPGQGLQFLFEYFSETQRNKGNFPGRFSGRQFSNSRSEMNVSTLELGDSALYLCASAAGGFGELFFGEGSRLTVL.

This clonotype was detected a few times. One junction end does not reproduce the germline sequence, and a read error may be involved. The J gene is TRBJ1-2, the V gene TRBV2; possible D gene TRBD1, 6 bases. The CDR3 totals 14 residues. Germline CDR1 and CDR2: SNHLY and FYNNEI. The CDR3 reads CASREGRGAGGYTF. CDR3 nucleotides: TGTGCCAGCAGAGAAGGGCGGGGGGCAGGTGGCTACACCTTC.

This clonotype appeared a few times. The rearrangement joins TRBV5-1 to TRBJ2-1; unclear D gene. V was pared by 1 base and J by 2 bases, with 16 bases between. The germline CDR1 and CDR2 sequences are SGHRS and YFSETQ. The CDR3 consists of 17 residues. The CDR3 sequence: CASSLRPAQDAYNEQFF. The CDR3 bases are TGCGCCAGCAGCTTGCGCCCAGCCCAAGACGCCTACAATGAGCAGTTCTTC.

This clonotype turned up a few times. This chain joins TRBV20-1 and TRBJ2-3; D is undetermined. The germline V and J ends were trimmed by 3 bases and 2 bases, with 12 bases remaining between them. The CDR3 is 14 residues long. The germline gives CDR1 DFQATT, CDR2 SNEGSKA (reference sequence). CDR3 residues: CSASLHINTDTQYF. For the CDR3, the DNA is TGCAGTGCTAGTTTGCACATAAACACAGATACGCAGTATTTT.

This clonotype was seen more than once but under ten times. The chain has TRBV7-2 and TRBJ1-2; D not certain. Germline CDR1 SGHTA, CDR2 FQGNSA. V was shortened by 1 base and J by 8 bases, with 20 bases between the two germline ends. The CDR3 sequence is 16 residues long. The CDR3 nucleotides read TGTGCCAGCAGCTTAGTGGGAAACAAACTTCCTGGGGGCTACACCTTC. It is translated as CASSLVGNKLPGGYTF. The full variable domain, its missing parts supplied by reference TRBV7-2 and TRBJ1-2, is GAGVSQSPSNKVTEKGKDVELRCDPISGHTALYWYRQSLGQGLEFLIYFQGNSAPDKSGLPSDRFSAERTGGSVSTLTIQRTQQEDSAVYLCASSLVGNKLPGGYTFGSGTRLTVV.

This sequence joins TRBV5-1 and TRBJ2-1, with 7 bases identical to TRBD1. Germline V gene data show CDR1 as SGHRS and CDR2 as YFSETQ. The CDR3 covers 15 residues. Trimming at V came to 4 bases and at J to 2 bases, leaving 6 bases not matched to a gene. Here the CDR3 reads CASSAQGSAYNEQFF. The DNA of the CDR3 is TGCGCCAGCAGCGCACAGGGGTCGGCCTACAATGAGCAGTTCTTC.

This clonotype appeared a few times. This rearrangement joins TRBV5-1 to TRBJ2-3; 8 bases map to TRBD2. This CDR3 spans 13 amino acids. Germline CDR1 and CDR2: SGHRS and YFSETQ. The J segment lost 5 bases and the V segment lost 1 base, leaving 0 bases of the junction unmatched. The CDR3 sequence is CASSLLAGDTQYF. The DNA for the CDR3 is TGCGCCAGCAGCTTGCTAGCGGGAGATACGCAGTATTTT.

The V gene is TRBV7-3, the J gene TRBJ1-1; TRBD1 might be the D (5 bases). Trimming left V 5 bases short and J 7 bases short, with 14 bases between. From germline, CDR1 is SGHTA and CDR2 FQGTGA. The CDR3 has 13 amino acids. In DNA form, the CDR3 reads TGTGCCAGCAGCCCGACAGACCTGAGTGAAGCTTTCTTT. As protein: CASSPTDLSEAFF.

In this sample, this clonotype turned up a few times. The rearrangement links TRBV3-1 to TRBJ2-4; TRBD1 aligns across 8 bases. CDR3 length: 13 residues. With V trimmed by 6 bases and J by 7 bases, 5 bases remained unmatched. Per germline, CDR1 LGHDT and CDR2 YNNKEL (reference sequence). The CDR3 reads CASRDRVGNIQYF. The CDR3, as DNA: TGTGCCAGCAGGGACAGGGTGGGGAACATTCAGTACTTC.

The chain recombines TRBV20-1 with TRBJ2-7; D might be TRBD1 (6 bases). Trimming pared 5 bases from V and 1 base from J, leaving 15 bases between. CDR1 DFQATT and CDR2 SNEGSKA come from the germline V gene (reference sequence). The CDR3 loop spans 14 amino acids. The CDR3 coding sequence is TGCAGTGCTTATAACCAGGGGAAGTCCTACGAGCAGTACTTC. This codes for CSAYNQGKSYEQYF.

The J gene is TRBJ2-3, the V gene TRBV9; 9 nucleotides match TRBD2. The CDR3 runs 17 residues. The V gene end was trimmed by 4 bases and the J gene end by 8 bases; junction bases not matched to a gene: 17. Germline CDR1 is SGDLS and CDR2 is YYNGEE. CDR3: CASSRDSAGGIGVTQYF. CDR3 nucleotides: TGTGCCAGCAGCCGCGACTCAGCGGGAGGAATTGGTGTTACGCAGTATTTT.

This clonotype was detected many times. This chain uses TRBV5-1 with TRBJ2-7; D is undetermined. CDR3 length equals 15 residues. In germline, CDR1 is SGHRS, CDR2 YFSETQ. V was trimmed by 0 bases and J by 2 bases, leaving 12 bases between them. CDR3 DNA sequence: TGCGCCAGCAGCTTGGGTGTAGGGATAACCTACGAGCAGTACTTC. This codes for CASSLGVGITYEQYF.

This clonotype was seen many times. CDR3 sequence reads: CSASENRGGTQYF. CDR3 bases: TGCAGTGCTAGCGAAAATAGGGGGGGTACGCAGTATTTT. The chain couples TRBV20-1 to TRBJ2-3, with TRBD2 as a possible D gene (7 bases). The CDR3 has 13 residues. Germline CDR1 is DFQATT and CDR2 is SNEGSKA (reference sequence). Trimming stripped 3 bases from V and 8 bases from J, with 15 bases between.

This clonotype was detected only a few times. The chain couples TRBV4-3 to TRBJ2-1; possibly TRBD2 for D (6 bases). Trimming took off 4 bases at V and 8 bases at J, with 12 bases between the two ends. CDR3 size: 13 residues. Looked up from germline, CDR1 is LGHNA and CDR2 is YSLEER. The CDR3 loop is CASSRAPGDEQFF. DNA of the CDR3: TGCGCCAGCAGCCGGGCCCCGGGGGATGAGCAGTTCTTC.

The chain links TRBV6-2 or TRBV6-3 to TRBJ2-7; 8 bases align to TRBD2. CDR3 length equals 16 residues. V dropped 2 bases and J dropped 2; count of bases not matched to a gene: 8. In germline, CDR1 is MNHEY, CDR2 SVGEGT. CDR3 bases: TGTGCCAGCAGTTACCCCCCGGGAGGGAATACCTACGAGCAGTACTTC. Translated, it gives CASSYPPGGNTYEQYF.